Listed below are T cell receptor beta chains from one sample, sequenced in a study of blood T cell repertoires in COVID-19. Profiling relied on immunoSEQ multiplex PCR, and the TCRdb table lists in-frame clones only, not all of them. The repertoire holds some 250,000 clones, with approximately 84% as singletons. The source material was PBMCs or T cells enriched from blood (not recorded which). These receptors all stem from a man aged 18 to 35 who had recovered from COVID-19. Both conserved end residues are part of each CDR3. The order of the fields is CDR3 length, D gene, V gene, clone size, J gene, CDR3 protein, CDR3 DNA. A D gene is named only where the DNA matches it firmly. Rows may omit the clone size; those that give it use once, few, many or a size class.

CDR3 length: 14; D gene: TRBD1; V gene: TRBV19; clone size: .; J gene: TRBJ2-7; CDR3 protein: CASSWGQGPYEQYF; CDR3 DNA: TGTGCCAGTAGTTGGGGACAGGGACCCTACGAGCAGTACTTC
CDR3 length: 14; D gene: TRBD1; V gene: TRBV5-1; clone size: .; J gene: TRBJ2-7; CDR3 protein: CASSSGTGSYEQYF; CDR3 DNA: TGCGCCAGCAGCTCCGGGACAGGGTCTTACGAGCAGTACTTC
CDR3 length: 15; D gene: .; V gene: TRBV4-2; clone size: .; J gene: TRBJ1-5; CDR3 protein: CASSQDGQSNQPQHF; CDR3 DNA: TGTGCCAGCAGCCAAGATGGCCAGTCCAATCAGCCCCAGCATTTT
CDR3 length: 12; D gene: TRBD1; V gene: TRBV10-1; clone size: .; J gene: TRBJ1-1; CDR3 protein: CASSQDRERAFF; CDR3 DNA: TGCGCCAGCAGCCAAGACAGGGAGCGAGCTTTCTTT
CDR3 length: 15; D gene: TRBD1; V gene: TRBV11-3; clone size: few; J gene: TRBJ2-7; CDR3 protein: CASSARGGTGTEQYF; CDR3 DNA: TGTGCCAGCAGCGCAAGAGGCGGGACAGGGACTGAGCAGTACTTC
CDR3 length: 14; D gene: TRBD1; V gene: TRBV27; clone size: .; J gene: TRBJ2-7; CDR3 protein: CASSSRQGAYEQYF; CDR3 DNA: TGTGCCAGCAGTTCCAGACAGGGGGCCTACGAGCAGTACTTC
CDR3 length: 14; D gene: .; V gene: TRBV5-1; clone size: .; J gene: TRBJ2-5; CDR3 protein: CASSPLPGQETQYF; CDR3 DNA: TGCGCCAGCAGCCCCTTGCCGGGCCAAGAGACCCAGTACTTC
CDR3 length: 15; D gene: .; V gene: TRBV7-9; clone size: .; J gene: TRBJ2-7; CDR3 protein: CASSLVVGGSDEQYF; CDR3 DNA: TGTGCCAGCAGCTTAGTGGTGGGGGGTAGTGACGAGCAGTACTTC
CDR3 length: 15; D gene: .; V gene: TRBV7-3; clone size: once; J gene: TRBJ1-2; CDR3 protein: CASSSDGTVGDGYTF; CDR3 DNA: TGTGCCAGCAGCTCGGACGGAACGGTCGGGGATGGCTACACCTTC
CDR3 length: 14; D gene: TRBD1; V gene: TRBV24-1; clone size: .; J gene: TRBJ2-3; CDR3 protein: CATSDPTGEDTQYF; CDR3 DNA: TGTGCCACCAGTGACCCCACAGGGGAAGATACGCAGTATTTT
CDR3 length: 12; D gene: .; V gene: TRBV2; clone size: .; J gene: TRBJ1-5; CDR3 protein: CASSVAAQPQHF; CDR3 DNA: TGTGCCAGCAGTGTTGCGGCTCAGCCCCAGCATTTT
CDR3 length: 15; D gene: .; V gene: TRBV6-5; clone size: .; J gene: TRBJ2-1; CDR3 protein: CASSYSPSAYNEQFF; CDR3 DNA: TGTGCCAGCAGTTACTCTCCTAGCGCCTACAATGAGCAGTTCTTC
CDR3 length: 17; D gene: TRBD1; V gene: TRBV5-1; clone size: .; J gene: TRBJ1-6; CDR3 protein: CASSLGTGRALNSPLHF; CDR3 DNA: TGCGCCAGCAGCTTGGGGACAGGGAGGGCCCTTAATTCACCCCTCCACTTT
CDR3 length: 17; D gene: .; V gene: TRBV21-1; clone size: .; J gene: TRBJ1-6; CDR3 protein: CASKLMDRRGYNSPLHF; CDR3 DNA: TGTGCCAGCAAACTGATGGACAGGAGGGGGTATAATTCACCCCTCCACTTT
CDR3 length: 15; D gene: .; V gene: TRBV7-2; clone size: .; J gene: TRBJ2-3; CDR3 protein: CASSLLGAYTDTQYF; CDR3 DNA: TGTGCCAGCAGCTTATTAGGGGCCTACACAGATACGCAGTATTTT
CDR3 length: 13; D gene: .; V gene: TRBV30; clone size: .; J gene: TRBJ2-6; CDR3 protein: CAVTDSGANVLTF; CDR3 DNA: TGTGCCGTAACAGACTCTGGGGCCAACGTCCTGACTTTC
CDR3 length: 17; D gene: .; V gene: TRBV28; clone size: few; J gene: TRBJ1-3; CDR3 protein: CASSSRYRWSSGNTIYF; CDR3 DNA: TGTGCCAGCAGTTCGAGATACAGGTGGAGCTCTGGAAACACCATATATTTT
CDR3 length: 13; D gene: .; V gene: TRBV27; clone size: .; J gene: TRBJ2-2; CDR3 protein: CASSLSRSGELFF; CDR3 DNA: TGTGCCAGCAGTTTATCGAGGTCCGGGGAGCTGTTTTTT
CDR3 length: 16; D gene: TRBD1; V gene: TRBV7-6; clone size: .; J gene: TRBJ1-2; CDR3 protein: CASSLAGTASPYGYTF; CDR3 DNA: TGTGCCAGCAGCTTAGCGGGGACAGCAAGCCCTTATGGCTACACCTTC
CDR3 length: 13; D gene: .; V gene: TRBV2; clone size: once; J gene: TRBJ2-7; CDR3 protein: CASSPRGSYEQYF; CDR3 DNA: TGTGCCAGCAGTCCCCGGGGCTCCTACGAGCAGTACTTC
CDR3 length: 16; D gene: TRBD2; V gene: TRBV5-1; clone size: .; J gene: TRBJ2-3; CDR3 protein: CASSSGLAGSTDTQYF; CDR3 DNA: TGCGCCAGCAGCTCCGGACTAGCGGGGAGCACAGATACGCAGTATTTT
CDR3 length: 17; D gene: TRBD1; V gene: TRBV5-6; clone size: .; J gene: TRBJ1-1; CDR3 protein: CASSLPQVRGTGTEAFF; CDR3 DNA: TGTGCCAGCAGCTTGCCCCAGGTGCGGGGGACAGGGACTGAAGCTTTCTTT